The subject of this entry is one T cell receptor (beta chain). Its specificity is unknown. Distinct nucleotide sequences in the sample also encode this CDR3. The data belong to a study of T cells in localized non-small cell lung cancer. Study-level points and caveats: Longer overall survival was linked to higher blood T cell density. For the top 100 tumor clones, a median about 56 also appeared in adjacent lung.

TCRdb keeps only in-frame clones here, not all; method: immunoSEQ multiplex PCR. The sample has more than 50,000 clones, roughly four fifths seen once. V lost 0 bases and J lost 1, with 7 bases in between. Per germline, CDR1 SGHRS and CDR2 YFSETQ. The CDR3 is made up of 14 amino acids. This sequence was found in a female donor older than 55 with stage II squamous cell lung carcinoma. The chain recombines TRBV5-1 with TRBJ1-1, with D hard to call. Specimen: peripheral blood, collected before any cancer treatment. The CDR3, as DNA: TGCGCCAGCAGCTTGGTTGCCGGGAACACTGAAGCTTTCTTT. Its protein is CASSLVAGNTEAFF.